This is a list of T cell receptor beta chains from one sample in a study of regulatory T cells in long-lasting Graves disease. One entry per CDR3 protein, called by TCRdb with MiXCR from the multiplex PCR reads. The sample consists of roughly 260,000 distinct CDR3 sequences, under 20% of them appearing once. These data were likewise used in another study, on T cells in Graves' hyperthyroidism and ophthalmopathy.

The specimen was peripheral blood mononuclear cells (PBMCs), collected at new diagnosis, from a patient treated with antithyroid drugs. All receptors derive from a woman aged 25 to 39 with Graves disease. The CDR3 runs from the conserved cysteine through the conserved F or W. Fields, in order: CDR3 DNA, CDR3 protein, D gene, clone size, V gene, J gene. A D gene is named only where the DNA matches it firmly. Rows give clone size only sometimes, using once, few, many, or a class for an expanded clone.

CDR3 DNA: TGTGCCAGCAGGGCGGGCGAGCAGTACTTC
CDR3 protein: CASRAGEQYF
D gene: .
clone size: many
V gene: TRBV2
J gene: TRBJ2-7

CDR3 DNA: TGTGCCAGCAGCGAACGAGGGCAGAGCGGGAGGGGGGGAGAGACCCAGTACTTC
CDR3 protein: CASSERGQSGRGGETQYF
D gene: TRBD2
clone size: .
V gene: TRBV11-2
J gene: TRBJ2-5

CDR3 DNA: TGTGCCAGCAGCCTAACTGACGGGACCTACGAGCAGTACTTC
CDR3 protein: CASSLTDGTYEQYF
D gene: .
clone size: many
V gene: TRBV7-9
J gene: TRBJ2-7

CDR3 DNA: TGTGCCAGTAAATTATCCAACACCGGGGAGCTGTTTTTT
CDR3 protein: CASKLSNTGELFF
D gene: .
clone size: .
V gene: TRBV19
J gene: TRBJ2-2

CDR3 DNA: TGTGCCAGCAGTACCACCCGGAAGAACACTGAAGCTTTCTTT
CDR3 protein: CASSTTRKNTEAFF
D gene: .
clone size: many
V gene: TRBV6-1
J gene: TRBJ1-1

CDR3 DNA: TGCAGTGCTGGGAGGGCTAGCGGGGGGGGTGAGACCCAGTACTTC
CDR3 protein: CSAGRASGGGETQYF
D gene: TRBD2
clone size: many
V gene: TRBV20-1
J gene: TRBJ2-5

CDR3 DNA: TGTGCCAGCTCAGGGCCCCCAGATACGCAGTATTTT
CDR3 protein: CASSGPPDTQYF
D gene: .
clone size: many
V gene: TRBV18
J gene: TRBJ2-3

CDR3 DNA: TGTGCCAGCAGTGACGGGGGGCACTATGGCTACACCTTC
CDR3 protein: CASSDGGHYGYTF
D gene: .
clone size: once
V gene: TRBV6-4
J gene: TRBJ1-2

CDR3 DNA: TGTGCCAGCAGCGTAACCGGAGCGACAGATACGCAGTATTTT
CDR3 protein: CASSVTGATDTQYF
D gene: .
clone size: .
V gene: TRBV9
J gene: TRBJ2-3

CDR3 DNA: TGTGCCAGCAGCCCGCAGGACAGGATCCTACTATACGGCTACACCTTC
CDR3 protein: CASSPQDRILLYGYTF
D gene: TRBD1
clone size: many
V gene: TRBV11-2
J gene: TRBJ1-2

CDR3 DNA: TGTGCCAGCAGCCGAGATTCAGGGACCACTGAAGCTTTCTTT
CDR3 protein: CASSRDSGTTEAFF
D gene: .
clone size: many
V gene: TRBV7-3
J gene: TRBJ1-1

CDR3 DNA: TGCAGTGCTAGAGAAGACAGGGATACAACTAATGAAAAACTGTTTTTT
CDR3 protein: CSAREDRDTTNEKLFF
D gene: TRBD1
clone size: many
V gene: TRBV20-1
J gene: TRBJ1-4

CDR3 DNA: TGTGCCAGCAGCCTTCGACAGGGGGACGAAAAACTGTTTTTT
CDR3 protein: CASSLRQGDEKLFF
D gene: TRBD1
clone size: many
V gene: TRBV9
J gene: TRBJ1-4

CDR3 DNA: TGTGCCAGCAGCTTGGGGCGTGACTCAGATACGCAGTATTTT
CDR3 protein: CASSLGRDSDTQYF
D gene: .
clone size: many
V gene: TRBV7-9
J gene: TRBJ2-3

CDR3 DNA: TGCGCCAGCAGCCAAATAACGTCTAGCGGGGGGGCGGTTACCGGGGAGCTGTTTTTT
CDR3 protein: CASSQITSSGGAVTGELFF
D gene: TRBD2
clone size: .
V gene: TRBV4-1
J gene: TRBJ2-2

CDR3 DNA: TGCAGTGGCTCGACAGGGGGGTCCACAGATACGCAGTATTTT
CDR3 protein: CSGSTGGSTDTQYF
D gene: TRBD1
clone size: many
V gene: TRBV20-1
J gene: TRBJ2-3

CDR3 DNA: TGCGCCAGCAGCTTGGCTATGAAGACAGATACGCAGTATTTT
CDR3 protein: CASSLAMKTDTQYF
D gene: .
clone size: many
V gene: TRBV5-1
J gene: TRBJ2-3

CDR3 DNA: TGTGCCAGCAGCATTGGACCGGGAACGGATGAAAAACTGTTTTTT
CDR3 protein: CASSIGPGTDEKLFF
D gene: .
clone size: .
V gene: TRBV9
J gene: TRBJ1-4

CDR3 DNA: TGCGCCAGCAGTGAGTACGCAGGGGGCATCGATGAGCAGTTCTTC
CDR3 protein: CASSEYAGGIDEQFF
D gene: TRBD1
clone size: .
V gene: TRBV10-1
J gene: TRBJ2-1

CDR3 DNA: TGTGCCAGCAGGTATTCCGGGGATTCCTACGAGCAGTACTTC
CDR3 protein: CASRYSGDSYEQYF
D gene: .
clone size: many
V gene: TRBV12-3/TRBV12-4
J gene: TRBJ2-7

CDR3 DNA: TGTGCCAGCACCTTTCTTACCCGGGGACAGGGGTATTCTGCACCCCTCCACTTT
CDR3 protein: CASTFLTRGQGYSAPLHF
D gene: TRBD1
clone size: few
V gene: TRBV7-2
J gene: TRBJ1-6

CDR3 DNA: TGCGCCAGCAAGCTACAGGGTGGCCATTCACCCCTCCACTTT
CDR3 protein: CASKLQGGHSPLHF
D gene: .
clone size: many
V gene: TRBV10-2
J gene: TRBJ1-6

CDR3 DNA: TGTGCCAGCAGTTACTCTAGCGGGAGCCACGAGCAGTACTTC
CDR3 protein: CASSYSSGSHEQYF
D gene: TRBD2
clone size: .
V gene: TRBV6-2/TRBV6-3
J gene: TRBJ2-7

CDR3 DNA: TGTGCCAGCACCCCGGGACAAACCTACGAGCAGTACTTC
CDR3 protein: CASTPGQTYEQYF
D gene: .
clone size: many
V gene: TRBV3-1
J gene: TRBJ2-7

CDR3 DNA: TGCAGTGCCCTCCCACAGGGTACTAACTATGGCTACACCTTC
CDR3 protein: CSALPQGTNYGYTF
D gene: .
clone size: many
V gene: TRBV20-1
J gene: TRBJ1-2

CDR3 DNA: TGTGCCAGCAGTGAAGAGAGTTTGGGGGTCCACGGGGAGCTGTTTTTT
CDR3 protein: CASSEESLGVHGELFF
D gene: .
clone size: many
V gene: TRBV6-1
J gene: TRBJ2-2

CDR3 DNA: TGTGCCAGCAGCCACCTGACTAGCGGGGACCCCCAAGAGACCCAGTACTTC
CDR3 protein: CASSHLTSGDPQETQYF
D gene: TRBD2
clone size: many
V gene: TRBV3-1
J gene: TRBJ2-5

CDR3 DNA: TGCGCCAGCAGCTTGGGCCCCAGGGTTATGGTCGGCACTGAAGCTTTCTTT
CDR3 protein: CASSLGPRVMVGTEAFF
D gene: .
clone size: many
V gene: TRBV5-1
J gene: TRBJ1-1

CDR3 DNA: TGTGCCACTAGACGGCCGTCCTATGGCTACACCTTC
CDR3 protein: CATRRPSYGYTF
D gene: .
clone size: many
V gene: TRBV6-2/TRBV6-3
J gene: TRBJ1-2

CDR3 DNA: TGTGCCAGCAGCGGAGAGCACCCCTACGAGCAGTACTTC
CDR3 protein: CASSGEHPYEQYF
D gene: .
clone size: many
V gene: TRBV5-6
J gene: TRBJ2-7

CDR3 DNA: TGTGCCAGCAGTCCTCCCCTCACGCTAGCTCCCTATAATTCACCCCTCCACTTT
CDR3 protein: CASSPPLTLAPYNSPLHF
D gene: .
clone size: many
V gene: TRBV28
J gene: TRBJ1-6

CDR3 DNA: TGTGCCAGCAGCCCTGTAGTCGCAGGTGGAGGCAACAATGAGCAGTTCTTC
CDR3 protein: CASSPVVAGGGNNEQFF
D gene: .
clone size: many
V gene: TRBV9
J gene: TRBJ2-1

CDR3 DNA: TGCGCCAGCAGCTTAACCGACGGCGGGACGCCCCGAGGGGAGCTGTTTTTT
CDR3 protein: CASSLTDGGTPRGELFF
D gene: .
clone size: many
V gene: TRBV5-5
J gene: TRBJ2-2

CDR3 DNA: TGCGCCAGCAGAGACGGACAGACAACTAATGAAAAACTGTTTTTT
CDR3 protein: CASRDGQTTNEKLFF
D gene: .
clone size: few
V gene: TRBV10-2
J gene: TRBJ1-4

CDR3 DNA: TGTGCCAGCACTGCGACAGGGGCAAGCACTGAAGCTTTCTTT
CDR3 protein: CASTATGASTEAFF
D gene: TRBD1
clone size: many
V gene: TRBV6-1
J gene: TRBJ1-1

CDR3 DNA: TGTGCCAGCAGTTACTCGAGGGGCACCTCCTACGAGCAGTACTTC
CDR3 protein: CASSYSRGTSYEQYF
D gene: .
clone size: few
V gene: TRBV6-5
J gene: TRBJ2-7

CDR3 DNA: TGTGCCAGCAGACGGGGTCCCAGTGAAAAACTGGTTTTT
CDR3 protein: CASRRGPSEKLVF
D gene: .
clone size: few
V gene: TRBV12-3/TRBV12-4
J gene: TRBJ1-4

CDR3 DNA: TGTGCCAGCAGTTACTCGAGCGCGTCGGTTGAAGCTTTCTTT
CDR3 protein: CASSYSSASVEAFF
D gene: .
clone size: .
V gene: TRBV6-2/TRBV6-3
J gene: TRBJ1-1

CDR3 DNA: TGTGCCAGCAGCTTAGGGTCCCCCATGAACACTGAAGCTTTCTTT
CDR3 protein: CASSLGSPMNTEAFF
D gene: .
clone size: many
V gene: TRBV11-2
J gene: TRBJ1-1

CDR3 DNA: TGTGCCAGCAGTTACGCGGGACTCACCGGGGAGCTGTTTTTT
CDR3 protein: CASSYAGLTGELFF
D gene: .
clone size: many
V gene: TRBV6-5
J gene: TRBJ2-2

CDR3 DNA: TGTGCCAGCAGCGAGGGGACAGGGCCCTACGAGCAGTACTTC
CDR3 protein: CASSEGTGPYEQYF
D gene: TRBD1
clone size: many
V gene: TRBV9
J gene: TRBJ2-7

CDR3 DNA: TGTGCCAGCTCACCGTCCGGGACAGGGCCGCAGGGCTACACCTTC
CDR3 protein: CASSPSGTGPQGYTF
D gene: TRBD1
clone size: many
V gene: TRBV18
J gene: TRBJ1-2

CDR3 DNA: TGTGCCAGCAGGGGACAGGCCGGGAACACTGAAGCTTTCTTT
CDR3 protein: CASRGQAGNTEAFF
D gene: TRBD1
clone size: many
V gene: TRBV6-1
J gene: TRBJ1-1

CDR3 DNA: TGCGCCAGCAGCCAAACTAGCGGGGGGGAGACCCAGTACTTC
CDR3 protein: CASSQTSGGETQYF
D gene: TRBD2
clone size: many
V gene: TRBV5-1
J gene: TRBJ2-5

CDR3 DNA: TGTGCCAGCAGCTTGGTCTCGAACACCGGGGAGCTGTTTTTT
CDR3 protein: CASSLVSNTGELFF
D gene: .
clone size: many
V gene: TRBV5-5
J gene: TRBJ2-2

CDR3 DNA: TGTGCCAGCTCACACGGTTATAGCAATCAGCCCCAGCATTTT
CDR3 protein: CASSHGYSNQPQHF
D gene: .
clone size: many
V gene: TRBV18
J gene: TRBJ1-5

CDR3 DNA: TGCAGCGTTATCGCGGATGACCTCCGCGGAAACACCATATATTTT
CDR3 protein: CSVIADDLRGNTIYF
D gene: .
clone size: many
V gene: TRBV29-1
J gene: TRBJ1-3

CDR3 DNA: TGTGCCAGCAGGGGTGGAAGTAGCAATCAGCCCCAGCATTTT
CDR3 protein: CASRGGSSNQPQHF
D gene: .
clone size: few
V gene: TRBV6-1
J gene: TRBJ1-5

CDR3 DNA: TGCGCCAGCAGCCCAGACCCGGGACAGCCCCTCCGTGAGCAGTTCTTC
CDR3 protein: CASSPDPGQPLREQFF
D gene: TRBD1
clone size: .
V gene: TRBV5-1
J gene: TRBJ2-1

CDR3 DNA: TGTGCCAGCAGTTATGGACAGGGCCAGCCCCAGCATTTT
CDR3 protein: CASSYGQGQPQHF
D gene: TRBD1
clone size: .
V gene: TRBV12-3/TRBV12-4
J gene: TRBJ1-5

CDR3 DNA: TGCAGCGCATGTAGAGGGGTTGGGGGGGACACAGATACGCAGTATTTT
CDR3 protein: CSACRGVGGDTDTQYF
D gene: TRBD2
clone size: many
V gene: TRBV20-1
J gene: TRBJ2-3

CDR3 DNA: TGTGCCAGCAGTTTATCGACCAGAGACTATAATTCACCCCTCCACTTT
CDR3 protein: CASSLSTRDYNSPLHF
D gene: .
clone size: many
V gene: TRBV27
J gene: TRBJ1-6

CDR3 DNA: TGTGCCAGTAGTATCAGCCCTGGGTTGAGCACCGGGGAGCTGTTTTTT
CDR3 protein: CASSISPGLSTGELFF
D gene: .
clone size: .
V gene: TRBV19
J gene: TRBJ2-2

CDR3 DNA: TGTGCCAGCAGCTCCAGGGGTGGTGGTGCAGATACGCAGTATTTT
CDR3 protein: CASSSRGGGADTQYF
D gene: .
clone size: many
V gene: TRBV7-3
J gene: TRBJ2-3

CDR3 DNA: TGTGCCAGCACAAACAGGGTCCTAATCACCGGGGAGCTGTTTTTT
CDR3 protein: CASTNRVLITGELFF
D gene: .
clone size: many
V gene: TRBV7-9
J gene: TRBJ2-2